This TCR beta chain was captured in a study of blood T cell repertoires in COVID-19. At the level of the study: Both acute and convalescent COVID-19 samples were obtained from the United States, Italy and Spain.

Looked up from germline, CDR1 is MGHDK and CDR2 is SYGVNS. V was shortened by 3 bases and J by 10 bases, with 10 bases between the two germline ends. The CDR3 is made up of 12 amino acids. Participants' reported clinical history set cohort assignment. Clones were sequenced by immunoSEQ multiplex PCR, and TCRdb holds only the in-frame ones, with some missing. The sample contains around 280,000 clones, around 90% of which appear only once. This clone occurred a few times. The source is a woman between 18 and 30 years old with acute COVID-19. The chain joins TRBV25-1 to TRBJ1-5; D is uncertain. Sequenced sample: PBMCs or T cells enriched from blood (not recorded which). CDR3 in DNA: TGTGCCAGCAGTGAGCGGGTCGGTCCCCAGCATTTT. Translation: CASSERVGPQHF.